Listed below are T cell receptor beta chains from one sample, sequenced in a study of PD-L1 blockade in urothelial cancer. Method: immunoSEQ multiplex PCR; TCRdb's copy keeps in-frame clones and lacks some. This table has roughly 51,000 clones, under 85% appearing once. The source was PBMCs, collected around atezolizumab (anti-PD-L1) treatment. The receptors come from a middle-aged man with urothelial cancer. CDR3s include the opening cysteine and the closing phenylalanine or tryptophan.

>TRBJ1-3|TRBV27
CASSRTFSSGNTIYF
>TRBJ1-2|TRBV6-6
CASSASGYGYTF
>TRBJ1-5|TRBV6-1
CASKRGNQPQHF
>TRBJ1-1|TRBV10-2
CASSQGPAEAFF
>TRBJ1-1|TRBV6-5
CASSYSTVMNTEAFF
>TRBJ2-1|TRBV10-3
CAISPLGGATYNEQFF
>TRBJ2-1|TRBV6-5
CASSYSSTGRDEQFF
>TRBJ1-2|TRBV6-6
CASSLLRTGNNGYTF
>TRBJ2-1|TRBV13
CASSLVASGGARYNEQFF
>TRBJ1-2|TRBV19
CASSTPDRGRPNYYGYTF
>TRBJ1-2|TRBV28
CASSSNRGAYGYTF
>TRBJ2-2|TRBV19
CASSTGTGELFF
>TRBJ2-1|TRBV28
CASGGSRSYNEQFF
>TRBJ1-1|TRBV4-1
CASSQDTRTGDTEAFF
>TRBJ2-3|TRBV6-4
CASKIAGGNTDTQYF
>TRBJ2-1|TRBV27
CASSLLASGRWGNEQFF
>TRBJ2-5|TRBV7-2
CASSPGTGLSLWTQYF
>TRBJ2-6|TRBV29-1
CSVGGAGGFGANVLTF
>TRBJ2-3|TRBV7-2
CASSPRFAGTDTQYF
>TRBJ2-1|TRBV19
CASSIDPTGGTRDEQFF
>TRBJ1-5|TRBV7-2
CASSPPGQGNQPQHF
>TRBJ2-5|TRBV5-1
CASSGGTSGQETQYF
>TRBJ2-7|TRBV11-2
CASSLVRGWGYEQYF
>TRBJ2-7|TRBV7-2
CASSRTGGSVYEQYF